This T cell receptor (beta chain) was documented in a study of shared clonotypes between healthy human individuals. The method was immunoSEQ multiplex PCR; TCRdb's version includes in-frame clones alone and lacks a portion of them. The sample holds some 580,000 clones, roughly 98% seen once. Naivety among CD8 cells was defined by CD45RO negativity and positive CCR7 selection, thereby excluding terminally differentiated effector memory CD45RA+ cells. Donors comprised healthy HIV-negative adults lacking recent acute infections or vaccinations. Germline V gene sequence: CDR1 SGHDN, CDR2 FVKESK. This CDR3 is 17 amino acids long. V was pared by 0 bases and J by 3 bases, with 15 bases between. On this clone itself: Its antigen remains unidentified.

Study-wide findings and caveats: Rarefaction showed that sequencing of sorted subsets was incomplete (despite large depth). Roughly 4.6% of naive CD4 clonotypes were common to several donors.

The sequencing input was naive CD8+ T cells sorted from blood. The sequence was collected from a man between 25 and 39 years old in good health. V gene TRBV14 combines with J gene TRBJ2-1; D assignment may be TRBD1 or TRBD2 (5 bases each). The CDR3 reads CASSQDLVGDHYNEQFF. CDR3 DNA sequence: TGTGCCAGCAGCCAAGATTTAGTAGGGGACCACTACAATGAGCAGTTCTTC.